A single sample is the source of the 18 T cell receptor beta chains below, sequenced in a study of CXCR3-negative and CXCR3-positive naive CD8 T cells. The study made its TRB cDNA libraries by 5' RACE, adding UMI labels. TCRdb processed the 5' RACE reads again and assigns one entry to each CDR3 protein, with no DNA. Its table records 69,000 or so distinct CDR3 sequences. The sample taken for sequencing was naive CXCR3- CD8+ T cells from blood. Stated subset: CD45RO-CCR7+CD27+CD95- naive CD8+ T cells lacking CXCR3 (TNR3-). These receptors all stem from a human donor in good health. Some clones in this sample may be carry-over from other donors' samples.

The J gene is TRBJ1-1, the V gene TRBV13. Per the germline V gene, CDR1 is PRHDT and CDR2 is FYEKMQ (reference sequence). This CDR3 has 12 residues. The CDR3 sequence is CASSPDLAEAFF.

The chain uses TRBV28 and TRBJ2-7. Germline assignment: CDR1 MDHEN and CDR2 SYDVKM. The CDR3 is 14 amino acids. The CDR3 loop is CASSFASDHYEQYF. The complete variable domain, with remaining parts taken from reference TRBV28 and TRBJ2-7, reads DVKVTQSSRYLVKRTGEKVFLECVQDMDHENMFWYRQDPGLGLRLIYFSYDVKMKEKGDIPEGYSVSREKKERFSLILESASTNQTSMYLCASSFASDHYEQYFGPGTRLTVT.

V and J are TRBV6-6 and TRBJ2-7; TCRdb indicates TRBD2, and absent DNA this call remains unverified. This CDR3 spans 15 amino acids. The germline V gene has CDR1 MNHNY and CDR2 SVGAGI (reference sequence). The CDR3 sequence is CASSYPGTSVSEQYF.

This sequence joins TRBV29-1 and TRBJ1-1. The germline gives CDR1 SQVTM, CDR2 ANQGSEA. This CDR3 has 14 amino acids. CDR3 amino acids: CSVDRGAQNTEAFF.

The rearrangement links TRBV9 to TRBJ2-7. Germline lookup yields CDR1 SGDLS and CDR2 YYNGEE. This CDR3 is built from 14 residues. CDR3 in amino acids: CASSVAQRSYEQYF. The full variable domain, in which reference TRBV9 and TRBJ2-7 provide the parts outside the CDR3, is DSGVTQTPKHLITATGQRVTLRCSPRSGDLSVYWYQQSLDQGLQFLIQYYNGEERAKGNILERFSAQQFPDLHSELNLSSLELGDSALYFCASSVAQRSYEQYFGPGTRLTVT.

Judged by frequency, this clonotype is medium-sized (0.01 to 0.1%). The chain employs TRBV29-1 and TRBJ2-7; TCRdb's assignment of TRBD1 cannot be checked, as there is no DNA. The CDR3 contains 12 residues. Germline CDR1 SQVTM, CDR2 ANQGSEA. This CDR3 is CSVWGADYEQYF.

The V and J genes are TRBV4-3 and TRBJ2-1; TCRdb selects TRBD2, and the lack of DNA leaves this call unchecked. CDR3 length: 14 residues. Germline CDR1 and CDR2: LGHNA and YSLEER. The CDR3 sequence is CASSQHGLAGQKFF.

The chain joins TRBV7-9 to TRBJ2-3; the D call from TCRdb, TRBD1, cannot be confirmed without DNA. Germline CDR1 is SEHNR and CDR2 is FQNEAQ (reference sequence). CDR3 length: 16 residues. CDR3 in amino acids: CASDDLGGRGTDTQYF.

The V and J genes are TRBV27 and TRBJ2-7; no DNA is available, so the TRBD1 call from TCRdb remains unchecked. CDR1 MNHEY and CDR2 SMNVEV come from the germline V gene (reference sequence). The CDR3 sequence is 18 residues long. The CDR3 sequence is CASSLMDSNPFPSYEQYF.

The genes are TRBV29-1 and TRBJ2-1; TCRdb returns TRBD2, unconfirmable since there is no DNA. The CDR3 contains 16 residues. CDR1 and CDR2 from the germline V gene are SQVTM and ANQGSEA. CDR3: CSVVRSGGSSYNEQFF.

The rearrangement joins TRBV18 to TRBJ2-1; the TRBD2 assignment by TCRdb is unverifiable without DNA. CDR1 and CDR2 from the germline V gene are KGHSH and LQKENI. This CDR3 spans 17 amino acids. The chain's CDR3 is CASSLTLAGGAYNEQFF.

CDR3: CATGREDYNEQFF. This chain links TRBV10-2 with TRBJ2-1; there is no DNA to check the TCRdb D call of TRBD1. Germline values: CDR1 WSHSY, CDR2 SAAADI. This CDR3 spans 13 amino acids.

The genes are TRBV6-5 and TRBJ2-1; TCRdb indicates TRBD1, and absent DNA this call remains unverified. Per the germline V gene, CDR1 is MNHEY and CDR2 is SVGAGI. The CDR3 extends over 13 amino acids. CDR3 sequence reads: CASSIRGYNEQFF.

The chain combines TRBV5-5 with TRBJ2-2. The CDR3 contains 14 residues. The V gene's germline CDR1 is SGHKS and CDR2 YYEKEE (reference sequence). CDR3 protein: CASSLWGNTGELFF.

V is TRBV11-3 and J is TRBJ2-7; TCRdb gives TRBD2 as the D gene, but with no DNA this cannot be confirmed. The CDR3 length is 16 residues. The V gene's germline CDR1 is SGHNT and CDR2 YENEEA. CDR3 in amino acids: CASSPKTSGNFYEQYF. Supplemented by reference TRBV11-3 and TRBJ2-7, the full variable domain reads EAGVVQSPRYKIIEKKQPVAFWCNPISGHNTLYWYLQNLGQGPELLIRYENEEAVDDSQLPKDRFSAERLKGVDSTLKIQPAELGDSAVYLCASSPKTSGNFYEQYFGPGTRLTVT.

The chain joins TRBV20-1 to TRBJ2-5; TCRdb designates TRBD1, a call that cannot be tested without DNA. Germline CDR1 is DFQATT and CDR2 is SNEGSKA (reference sequence). This CDR3 is 13 amino acids long. The chain's CDR3 is CSARWTGWETQYF.

This sequence joins TRBV28 and TRBJ2-1; TCRdb calls TRBD2, which cannot be checked without DNA. Germline loops: CDR1 MDHEN, CDR2 SYDVKM. The CDR3 runs 14 residues. The CDR3 here is CASSLGGRDNEQFF.

The chain combines TRBV7-9 with TRBJ2-7; the TRBD1 assignment by TCRdb is unverifiable without DNA. CDR3 length equals 15 residues. Per germline, CDR1 SEHNR and CDR2 FQNEAQ (reference sequence). The CDR3: CASSSSGVNSYEQYF.